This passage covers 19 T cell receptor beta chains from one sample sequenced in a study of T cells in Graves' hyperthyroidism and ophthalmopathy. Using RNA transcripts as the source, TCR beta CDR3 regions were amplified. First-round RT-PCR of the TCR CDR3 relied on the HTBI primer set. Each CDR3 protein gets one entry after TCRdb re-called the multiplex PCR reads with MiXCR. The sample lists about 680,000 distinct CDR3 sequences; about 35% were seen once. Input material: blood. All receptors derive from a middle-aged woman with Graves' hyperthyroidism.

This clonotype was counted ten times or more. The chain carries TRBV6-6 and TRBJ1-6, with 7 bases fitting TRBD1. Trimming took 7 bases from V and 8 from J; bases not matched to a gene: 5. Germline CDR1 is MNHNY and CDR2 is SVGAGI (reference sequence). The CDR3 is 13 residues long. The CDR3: CASTTGYDSPLHF. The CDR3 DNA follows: TGTGCCAGCACGACAGGGTATGATTCACCCCTCCACTTT.

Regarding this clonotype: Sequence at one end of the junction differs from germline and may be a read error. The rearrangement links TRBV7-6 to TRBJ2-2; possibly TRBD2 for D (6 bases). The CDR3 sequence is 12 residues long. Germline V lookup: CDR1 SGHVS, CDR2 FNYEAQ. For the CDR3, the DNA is TGTGCCAGCAGCTTAGCAGCCGGGGGGCTGTTTTTT. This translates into CASSLAAGGLFF.

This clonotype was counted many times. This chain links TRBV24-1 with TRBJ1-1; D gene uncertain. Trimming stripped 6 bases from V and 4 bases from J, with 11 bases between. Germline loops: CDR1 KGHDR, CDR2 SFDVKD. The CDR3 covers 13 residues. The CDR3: CATSTGVSTEAFF. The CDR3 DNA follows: TGTGCCACCAGTACCGGAGTAAGCACTGAAGCTTTCTTT.

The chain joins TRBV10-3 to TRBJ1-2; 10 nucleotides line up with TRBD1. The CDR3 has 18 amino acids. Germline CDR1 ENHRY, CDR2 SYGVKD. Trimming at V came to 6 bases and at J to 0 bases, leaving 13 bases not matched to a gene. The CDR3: CAISLARTGGPSNYGYTF. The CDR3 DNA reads TGTGCCATCAGCCTAGCCCGGACAGGGGGTCCTTCTAACTATGGCTACACCTTC.

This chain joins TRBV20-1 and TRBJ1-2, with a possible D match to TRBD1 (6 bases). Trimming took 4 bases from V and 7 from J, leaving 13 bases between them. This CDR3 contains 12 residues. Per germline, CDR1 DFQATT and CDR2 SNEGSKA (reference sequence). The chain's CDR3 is CSAIRGYGGYTF. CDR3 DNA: TGCAGTGCTATCAGGGGCTACGGTGGCTACACCTTC.

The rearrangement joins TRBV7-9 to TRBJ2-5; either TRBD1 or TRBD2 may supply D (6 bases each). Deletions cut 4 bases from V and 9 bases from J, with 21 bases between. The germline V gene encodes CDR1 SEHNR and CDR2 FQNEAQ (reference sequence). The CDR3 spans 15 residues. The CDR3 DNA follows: TGTGCCAGCAGCTCACCACAGGGAGGCAATTTGGCCCAGTACTTC. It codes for CASSSPQGGNLAQYF.

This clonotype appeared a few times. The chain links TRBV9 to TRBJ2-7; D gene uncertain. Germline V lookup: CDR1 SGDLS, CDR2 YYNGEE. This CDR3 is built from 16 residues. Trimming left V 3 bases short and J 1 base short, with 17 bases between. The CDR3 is CASSAMATTTSYEQYF. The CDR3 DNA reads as TGTGCCAGCAGCGCCATGGCCACAACTACTTCCTACGAGCAGTACTTC.

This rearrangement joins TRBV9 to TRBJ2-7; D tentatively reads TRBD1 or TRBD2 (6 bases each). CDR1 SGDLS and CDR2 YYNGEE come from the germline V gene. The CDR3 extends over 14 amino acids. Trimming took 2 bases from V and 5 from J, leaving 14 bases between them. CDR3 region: CASSVEGGVDEQYF. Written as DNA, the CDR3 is TGTGCCAGCAGCGTGGAGGGGGGCGTCGACGAGCAGTACTTC.

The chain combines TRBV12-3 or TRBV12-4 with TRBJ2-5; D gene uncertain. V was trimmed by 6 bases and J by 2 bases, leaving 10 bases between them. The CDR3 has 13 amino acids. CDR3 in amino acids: CASRDANQETQYF. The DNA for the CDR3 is TGTGCCAGCAGAGATGCTAATCAAGAGACCCAGTACTTC.

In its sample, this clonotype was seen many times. The DNA of the CDR3 is TGTGCCAGCAGCTTAAATCCGGGACTCTACACTGAAGCTTTCTTT. Translation: CASSLNPGLYTEAFF. The rearrangement joins TRBV7-8 to TRBJ1-1, with a tentative D call TRBD1 (5 bases). CDR3 size: 15 residues. Germline CDR1 and CDR2: SGHVS and FQNEAQ. V shed 2 bases and J shed 3 bases, with 13 bases lying between them.

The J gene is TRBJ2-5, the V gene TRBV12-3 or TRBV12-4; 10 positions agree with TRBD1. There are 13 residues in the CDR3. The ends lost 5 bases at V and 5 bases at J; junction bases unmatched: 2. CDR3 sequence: CASSETGGETQYF. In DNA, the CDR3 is TGTGCCAGCAGTGAGACAGGGGGCGAGACCCAGTACTTC.

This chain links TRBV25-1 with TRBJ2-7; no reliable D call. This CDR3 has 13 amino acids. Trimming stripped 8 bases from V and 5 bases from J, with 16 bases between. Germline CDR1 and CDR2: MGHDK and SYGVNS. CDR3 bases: TGTGCCAGCTCACTACGACCTCAGAACGAGCAGTACTTC. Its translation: CASSLRPQNEQYF.

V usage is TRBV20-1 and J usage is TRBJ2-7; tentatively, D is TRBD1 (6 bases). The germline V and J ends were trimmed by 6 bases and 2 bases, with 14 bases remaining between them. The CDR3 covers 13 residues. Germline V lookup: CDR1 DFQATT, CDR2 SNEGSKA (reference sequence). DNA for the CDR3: TGCAGTGCCCAGGACAGCCCTACCTACGAGCAGTACTTC. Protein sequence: CSAQDSPTYEQYF.

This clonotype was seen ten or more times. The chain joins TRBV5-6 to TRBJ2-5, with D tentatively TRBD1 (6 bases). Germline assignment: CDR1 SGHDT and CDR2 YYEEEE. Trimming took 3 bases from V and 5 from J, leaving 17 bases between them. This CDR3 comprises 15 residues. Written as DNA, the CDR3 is TGTGCCAGCAGCTCGAAACGGACAGCTGGGGAGACCCAGTACTTC. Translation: CASSSKRTAGETQYF. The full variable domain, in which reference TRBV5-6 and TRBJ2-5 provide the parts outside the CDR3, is DAGVTQSPTHLIKTRGQQVTLRCSPKSGHDTVSWYQQALGQGPQFIFQYYEEEERQRGNFPDRFSGHQFPNYSSELNVNALLLGDSALYLCASSSKRTAGETQYFGPGTRLLVL.

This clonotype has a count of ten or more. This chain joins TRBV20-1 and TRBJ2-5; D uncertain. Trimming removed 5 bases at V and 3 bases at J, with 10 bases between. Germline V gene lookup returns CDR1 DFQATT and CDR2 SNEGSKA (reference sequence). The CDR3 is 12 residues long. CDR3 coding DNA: TGCAGTGCTGCCGACCGGGAAGAGACCCAGTACTTC. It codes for CSAADREETQYF.

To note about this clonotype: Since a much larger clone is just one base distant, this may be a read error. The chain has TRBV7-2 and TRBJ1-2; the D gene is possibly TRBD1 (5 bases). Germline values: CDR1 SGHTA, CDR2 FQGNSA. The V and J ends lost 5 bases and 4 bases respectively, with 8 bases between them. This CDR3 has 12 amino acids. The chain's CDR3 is CASSDDSYGYTF. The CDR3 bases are TGTGCCAGCAGCGATGACAGCTATGGCTACACCTTC.

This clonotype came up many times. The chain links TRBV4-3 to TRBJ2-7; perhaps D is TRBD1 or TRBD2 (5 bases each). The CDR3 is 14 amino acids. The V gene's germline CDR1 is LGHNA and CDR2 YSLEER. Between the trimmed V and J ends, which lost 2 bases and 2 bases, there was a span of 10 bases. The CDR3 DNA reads TGCGCCAGCAGCCAATGGGACGGAACCTACGAGCAGTACTTC. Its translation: CASSQWDGTYEQYF.

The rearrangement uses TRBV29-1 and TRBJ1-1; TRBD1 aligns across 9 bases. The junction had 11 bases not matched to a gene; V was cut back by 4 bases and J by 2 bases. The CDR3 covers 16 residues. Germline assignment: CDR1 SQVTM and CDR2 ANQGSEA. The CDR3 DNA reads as TGCAGCGTTGGGGGACAGGGCCCACGCGGCAACACTGAAGCTTTCTTT. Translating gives CSVGGQGPRGNTEAFF.

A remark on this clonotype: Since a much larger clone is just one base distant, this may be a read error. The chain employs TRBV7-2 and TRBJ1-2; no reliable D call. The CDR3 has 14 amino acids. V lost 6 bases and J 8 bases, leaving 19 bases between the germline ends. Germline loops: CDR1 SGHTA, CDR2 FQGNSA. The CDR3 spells CASSYYRSFGGYTF. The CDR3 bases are TGTGCCAGCAGTTACTACCGGTCCTTTGGGGGCTACACCTTC. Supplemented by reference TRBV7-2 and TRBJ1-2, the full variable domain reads GAGVSQSPSNKVTEKGKDVELRCDPISGHTALYWYRQSLGQGLEFLIYFQGNSAPDKSGLPSDRFSAERTGGSVSTLTIQRTQQEDSAVYLCASSYYRSFGGYTFGSGTRLTVV.